This T cell receptor beta chain stems from a study of CDR3 diversity in severe acne. This clonotype was detected only a few times. Per germline, CDR1 SQVTM and CDR2 ANQGSEA. This CDR3 contains 12 residues. Between the trimmed V and J ends, which lost 5 bases and 1 base, there was a span of 8 bases. TCRdb reprocessed the PCR reads via MiXCR and lists one record per CDR3 protein. The sample holds roughly 93,000 distinct CDR3 sequences, around 47% seen once. This clonotype was sampled from a male donor with severe acne vulgaris. Specimen: blood. The V call is TRBV29-1, the J call TRBJ1-1, with no clear D. Here the CDR3 reads CSVREKNTEAFF. The CDR3 coding sequence is TGCAGCGTTCGGGAGAAGAACACTGAAGCTTTCTTT.